Presented here are 22 T cell receptor beta chains from one specimen sequenced in a study of STAT5B mutations in CD4+ large granular lymphocyte leukemia. Repertoires were generated with immunoSEQ multiplex PCR, while TCRdb's copy carries only in-frame clones and drops some. The data show fewer than 35,000 clones, with 69% seen just once and 2.5% to 3% held by the top ten. Sequencing was carried out using CD4+ T cells from blood buffy coats. Receptors were obtained from a human donor in good health.

V is TRBV6-5 and J is TRBJ1-3; tentative D call: TRBD1 (6 bases). The germline V gene encodes CDR1 MNHEY and CDR2 SVGAGI. This CDR3 spans 16 amino acids. Between the trimmed V and J ends, which lost 1 base and 2 bases, there was a span of 12 bases. CDR3 DNA: TGTGCCAGCAGTTACTGGACCGGGGGGCCTGGAAACACCATATATTTT. This gives the protein CASSYWTGGPGNTIYF.

This sequence joins TRBV6-5 and TRBJ2-7; D might be TRBD1 or TRBD2, each matching 5 bases. Germline V gives CDR1 MNHEY, CDR2 SVGAGI. Between the trimmed V and J ends, which lost 2 bases and 0 bases, there was a span of 11 bases. The length of the CDR3 is 15 residues. The CDR3 protein is CASSYGPRGSYEQYF. CDR3 bases: TGTGCCAGCAGTTACGGGCCGAGGGGCTCCTACGAGCAGTACTTC.

V is TRBV7-9 and J is TRBJ1-1; D gene ambiguous. Germline lookup yields CDR1 SEHNR and CDR2 FQNEAQ (reference sequence). V dropped 1 base and J dropped 6 bases, with 9 bases sitting between them. The CDR3 is 13 amino acids. CDR3 coding DNA: TGTGCCAGCAGCTTAGACGGAGAGTCTGAAGCTTTCTTT. Its protein is CASSLDGESEAFF.

This clone was counted between two and nine times. The chain combines TRBV7-9 with TRBJ1-3, with 9 bases identical to TRBD1. CDR1 and CDR2 (germline): SEHNR, FQNEAQ (reference sequence). This CDR3 comprises 17 residues. Trimming took 5 bases from V and 11 from J; bases not matched to a gene: 19. The CDR3 DNA sequence: TGTGCCAGCAGCAGTAGTCGCGGGACAGGGATTGAGAAGGCCATATATTTT. This translates into CASSSSRGTGIEKAIYF. The whole variable domain, remainder taken from reference TRBV7-9 and TRBJ1-3, is DTGVSQNPRHKITKRGQNVTFRCDPISEHNRLYWYRQTLGQGPEFLTYFQNEAQLEKSRLLSDRFSAERPKGSFSTLEIQRTEQGDSAMYLCASSSSRGTGIEKAIYFGEGSWLTVV.

The chain couples TRBV6-5 to TRBJ1-5; D is unresolved. V lost 5 bases, J lost 2 bases, and 13 bases lay in between. The CDR3 sequence is 15 residues long. Per the germline V gene, CDR1 is MNHEY and CDR2 is SVGAGI. The CDR3 DNA is TGTGCCAGCAGTCTTTATGGCAGCGGCAATCAGCCCCAGCATTTT. Translated: CASSLYGSGNQPQHF.

The rearrangement joins TRBV5-1 to TRBJ2-2; D gene uncertain. Per the germline V gene, CDR1 is SGHRS and CDR2 is YFSETQ. The CDR3 has 13 residues. V was trimmed by 0 bases and J by 6 bases, leaving 6 bases between them. The CDR3 DNA reads TGCGCCAGCAGCTTGGGGACGGCCGGGGAGCTGTTTTTT. This codes for CASSLGTAGELFF.

In its sample, this clone was seen once. The chain combines TRBV5-6 with TRBJ2-7; 7 positions match TRBD2. The CDR3 covers 15 residues. V lost 0 bases and J lost 4; bases outside the gene matches: 7. Germline-derived CDR1 and CDR2 are SGHDT and YYEEEE. The CDR3 sequence: CASSLGGGVTYEQYF. In DNA, the CDR3 is TGTGCCAGCAGCTTGGGGGGGGGAGTCACTTACGAGCAGTACTTC.

A few counts support this clone. The chain recombines TRBV7-9 with TRBJ2-2; D is possibly TRBD1 or TRBD2 (5 bases each). The CDR3 extends over 14 amino acids. Trimming cost V 11 bases and J 0 bases, with 13 bases left between them. Germline V lookup: CDR1 SEHNR, CDR2 FQNEAQ (reference sequence). For the CDR3, the DNA is TGTGCCCGTGAGGGACGGGCGAACACCGGGGAGCTGTTTTTT. Protein sequence: CAREGRANTGELFF.

V is TRBV7-6 and J is TRBJ2-1; 12 bases agree with TRBD1. Germline V gene data show CDR1 as SGHVS and CDR2 as FNYEAQ. V was clipped by 6 bases and J by 7 bases; unmatched bases: 7. There are 15 residues in the CDR3. The CDR3 spells CASSSGTGGLNEQFF. In nucleotides, the CDR3 is TGTGCCAGCAGTTCAGGGACAGGGGGCCTTAATGAGCAGTTCTTC.

This chain joins TRBV7-8 and TRBJ2-7, with 7 bases lining up with TRBD1. The germline gives CDR1 SGHVS, CDR2 FQNEAQ. This CDR3 region has 14 residues. With 5 bases clipped from V and 0 bases from J, the junction kept 4 bases outside the gene matches. The DNA of the CDR3 is TGTGCCAGCAGCATGGACAGGAGCTCCTACGAGCAGTACTTC. Its protein is CASSMDRSSYEQYF.

This clone has more than one count but fewer than ten. The rearrangement joins TRBV6-6 to TRBJ1-1; TRBD1 agrees at 7 bases. In germline, CDR1 is MNHNY, CDR2 SVGAGI (reference sequence). V dropped 10 bases and J dropped 11; count of bases not matched to a gene: 16. The CDR3 extends over 13 amino acids. CDR3 DNA: TGTGCCACCAAAGGCGGGGAAGGGGGCCGGGCTTTCTTT. Residues: CATKGGEGGRAFF.

The genes are TRBV7-2 and TRBJ2-5, with TRBD1 as a possible D gene (6 bases). There are 14 residues in the CDR3. Germline CDR1 SGHTA, CDR2 FQGNSA. Trimming pared 5 bases from V and 5 bases from J, leaving 15 bases between. CDR3 coding DNA: TGTGCCAGCAGCCAGGACAGTTTAAGGGAGACCCAGTACTTC. This translates into CASSQDSLRETQYF.

The rearrangement joins TRBV5-1 to TRBJ1-6; 7 nucleotides line up with TRBD1. CDR3 length: 15 amino acids. The V segment lost 5 bases and the J segment 7 bases; nucleotides outside the gene matches: 9. CDR1 and CDR2 from the germline V gene are SGHRS and YFSETQ. The CDR3 is CASSQSGTDNSPLHF. The CDR3 bases are TGCGCCAGCAGTCAATCCGGGACAGACAATTCACCCCTCCACTTT.

The V call is TRBV5-4, the J call TRBJ1-6; TRBD1 agrees at 10 bases. Germline V lookup: CDR1 SGHNT, CDR2 YYREEE (reference sequence). Germline trimming cut 4 bases from V and 7 bases from J; bases unmatched to any gene: 8. This CDR3 contains 16 residues. The CDR3 bases are TGTGCCAGCAGCCCCGGGACAGGGGCGAACAATTCACCCCTCCACTTT. Its protein is CASSPGTGANNSPLHF. Variable domain in full (rest from reference TRBV5-4 and TRBJ1-6): ETGVTQSPTHLIKTRGQQVTLRCSSQSGHNTVSWYQQALGQGPQFIFQYYREEENGRGNFPPRFSGLQFPNYSSELNVNALELDDSALYLCASSPGTGANNSPLHFGNGTRLTVT.

The chain has TRBV6-5 and TRBJ2-7, with TRBD1 matching 9 bases. The CDR3 has 14 residues. The V gene end was trimmed by 7 bases and the J gene end by 2 bases; junction bases not matched to a gene: 6. CDR1 and CDR2 (germline): MNHEY, SVGAGI. CDR3 nucleotide sequence: TGTGCCAGCACTCGGACAGGGGTGGCCTACGAGCAGTACTTC. This gives the protein CASTRTGVAYEQYF.

Only one count was recorded for this clone. The V call is TRBV7-2, the J call TRBJ2-7, with TRBD2 matching over 10 bases. CDR3 length: 14 residues. V trimming: 4 bases; J trimming: 1 base; junction bases outside the gene matches: 1. Germline lookup yields CDR1 SGHTA and CDR2 FQGNSA. CDR3 in amino acids: CASSSTSGSYEQYF. The DNA of the CDR3 is TGTGCCAGCAGCTCGACTAGCGGGTCCTACGAGCAGTACTTC.

The chain has TRBV7-2 and TRBJ1-5; D gene unclear. This CDR3 has 13 residues. Germline CDR1 is SGHTA and CDR2 is FQGNSA. Trimming took off 4 bases at V and 6 bases at J, with 10 bases between the two ends. The DNA for the CDR3 is TGTGCCAGCAGCTCTGATCCTGCTCAGCCCCAGCATTTT. Protein: CASSSDPAQPQHF.

This clone was counted only a few times. Here the CDR3 reads CASSLAAGGGGYTF. The CDR3 DNA reads as TGTGCCAGCAGCTTAGCAGCGGGGGGCGGCGGCTACACCTTC. The V gene is TRBV7-8, the J gene TRBJ1-2, with D perhaps matching TRBD1 (6 bases). The CDR3 totals 14 residues. V lost 0 bases, J lost 8 bases, and 13 bases lay in between. The germline V gene has CDR1 SGHVS and CDR2 FQNEAQ.

The rearrangement links TRBV28 to TRBJ1-2, with 7 bases fitting TRBD1. Germline V gene lookup returns CDR1 MDHEN and CDR2 SYDVKM. CDR3 length: 11 residues. The V and J ends lost 11 bases and 2 bases, in that order; junction bases with no gene match: 2. CDR3 sequence: CAAQGNYGYTF. CDR3 sequence (DNA): TGTGCCGCACAGGGGAACTATGGCTACACCTTC.

This chain links TRBV10-3 with TRBJ2-5; no clear D gene. V lost 4 bases and J 0 bases, leaving 12 bases between the germline ends. Germline V lookup: CDR1 ENHRY, CDR2 SYGVKD. The CDR3 is made up of 15 amino acids. The CDR3 bases are TGTGCCATCAGTGTCCGAGTTTCGAACCAAGAGACCCAGTACTTC. As protein: CAISVRVSNQETQYF.

This rearrangement joins TRBV7-2 to TRBJ1-6; 10 positions match TRBD1. V gave up 5 bases and J gave up 9 bases; unmatched junction bases: 7. Germline values: CDR1 SGHTA, CDR2 FQGNSA. This CDR3 is 15 amino acids long. CDR3 DNA: TGTGCCAGCAGCCTCCGACAGGGGGCTTCTTCACCCCTCCACTTT. It codes for CASSLRQGASSPLHF.

The chain combines TRBV14 with TRBJ1-1, with TRBD1 matching 8 bases. V dropped 3 bases and J dropped 5; count of bases not matched to a gene: 5. The germline V gene encodes CDR1 SGHDN and CDR2 FVKESK. The CDR3 has 14 residues. The DNA for the CDR3 is TGTGCCAGCAGCCAGGCAGGGGGCCGGACTGAAGCTTTCTTT. It encodes CASSQAGGRTEAFF.